This passage covers 3 T cell receptor beta chains from one sample sequenced in a study of breast tumors, draining lymph nodes, adjacent tissues. Axillary draining lymph nodes of breast cancer patients supplied the node samples. TCRdb fed the multiplex PCR reads into MiXCR, producing one record per CDR3 protein. The sample lists some 140,000 distinct CDR3 sequences, approximately 20% occurring once. The sequencing input was axillary lymph node tissue. The source of these receptors is a female donor with breast cancer. Some clones in this sample may be carry-over from other donors' samples.

The sample holds many counts of this clonotype. The genes are TRBV20-1 and TRBJ2-1; possible D gene TRBD1, 5 bases. Germline V gene data show CDR1 as DFQATT and CDR2 as SNEGSKA (reference sequence). V lost 0 bases and J 6 bases, leaving 18 bases between the germline ends. The CDR3 has 16 amino acids. The CDR3 coding sequence is TGCAGTGCTAGAGATGCAGGGTCTTATGTCCGCAATGAGCAGTTCTTC. Its protein is CSARDAGSYVRNEQFF.

This clonotype has ten or more counts. The chain carries TRBV20-1 and TRBJ2-7; 8 bases align to TRBD2. Germline lookup yields CDR1 DFQATT and CDR2 SNEGSKA (reference sequence). After removal of 5 bases from V and 1 base from J, the junction contained 7 bases not matched to a gene. There are 14 residues in the CDR3. The CDR3 nucleotides are TGCAGTGCTCGAAGCGGGAGTCGATCCTACGAGCAGTACTTC. This gives the protein CSARSGSRSYEQYF.

This clonotype was counted many times. This rearrangement joins TRBV30 to TRBJ1-5; D unclear. Between the trimmed V and J ends, which lost 5 bases and 2 bases, there was a span of 7 bases. Germline CDR1 reads GTSNPN; CDR2 reads SVGIG (reference sequence). The CDR3 spans 12 residues. The DNA for the CDR3 is TGTGCCTGGGGGATGGGCAATCAGCCCCAGCATTTT. It translates to CAWGMGNQPQHF.